This T cell receptor (beta chain) was sequenced for a study of metastatic and nonmetastatic thyroid tumors. Study context: The comparison covered peripheral blood and tumor or nodule tissue in malignant and benign thyroid patients.

A remark on this clone: The antigen remains unidentified.

Original data processing: A distant-metastasis classifier for papillary thyroid cancer was built using CDR3 differences across clinicopathological groups. TCRdb reprocessed the PCR reads via MiXCR. TCRdb's processing, not the authors', yielded these V and J calls. Of approximately 9,500 clones in the sample, 25% to 40% were seen once. Each patient came to thyroid surgery without any prior treatment (of any kind). Study-wide results and limits: Malignant tumors reportedly showed significantly higher TCR beta diversity than benign nodules in both blood and tumor.

The CDR3 has 15 residues. V lost 4 bases and J lost 4; bases outside the gene matches: 5. Germline V gene lookup returns CDR1 MGHRA and CDR2 YSYEKL. The rearrangement joins TRBV4-1 to TRBJ2-3; 10 bases are shared with TRBD2. The sequencing sample was made of tumor tissue. The TCR sequence derives from a female donor with papillary thyroid cancer or a benign thyroid nodule (not recorded which). Some clones in this sample may be carry-over from other donors' samples. The CDR3 region is CASSPLAGAPDTQYF. For the CDR3, the DNA is TGCGCCAGCAGCCCCCTAGCGGGAGCACCAGATACGCAGTATTTT.